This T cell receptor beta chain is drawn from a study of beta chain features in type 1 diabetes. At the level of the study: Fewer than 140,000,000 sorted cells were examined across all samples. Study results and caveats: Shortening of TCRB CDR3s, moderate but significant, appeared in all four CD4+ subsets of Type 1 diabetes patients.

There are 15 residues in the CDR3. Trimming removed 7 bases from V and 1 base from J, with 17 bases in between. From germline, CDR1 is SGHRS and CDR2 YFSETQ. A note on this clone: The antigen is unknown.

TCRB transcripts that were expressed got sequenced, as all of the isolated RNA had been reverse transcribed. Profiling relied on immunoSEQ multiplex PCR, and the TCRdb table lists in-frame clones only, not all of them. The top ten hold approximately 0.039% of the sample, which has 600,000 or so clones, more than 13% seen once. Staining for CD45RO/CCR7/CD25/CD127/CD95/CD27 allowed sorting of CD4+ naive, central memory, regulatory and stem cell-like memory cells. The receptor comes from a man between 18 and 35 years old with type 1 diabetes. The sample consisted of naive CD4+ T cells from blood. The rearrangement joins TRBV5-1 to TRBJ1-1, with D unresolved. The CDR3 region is CASHNQLRQNTEAFF. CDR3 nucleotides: TGCGCCAGCCACAACCAGCTCCGACAGAACACTGAAGCTTTCTTT. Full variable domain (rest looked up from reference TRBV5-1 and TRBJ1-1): KAGVTQTPRYLIKTRGQQVTLSCSPISGHRSVSWYQQTPGQGLQFLFEYFSETQRNKGNFPGRFSGRQFSNSRSEMNVSTLELGDSALYLCASHNQLRQNTEAFFGQGTRLTVV.